A selection of T cell receptor beta chains follows, all from one sample in a study of a mutant IDH1 vaccine in newly diagnosed glioma. Sequenced by immunoSEQ multiplex PCR; TCRdb stores in-frame clones only, minus some. The sample consists of 40,000 or so clones, over 80% of them appearing once. The antigens of these receptors remain unknown. The sample in question was PBMCs, obtained from a glioma patient whose treatment included an IDH1 peptide vaccine. These receptors were collected from a man between 40 and 49 years old with glioma. Each CDR3 is given with its conserved first and last residue. D genes are given only for firm matches. Size is stated for part of the rows, as once, few or many counts, or as a class when the clone is expanded.

>-|TRBV7-9|TRBJ1-4|-
TGTGCCAGCAGCGCCACAGGGTTTAATGAAAAACTGTTTTTT
CASSATGFNEKLFF
>-|TRBV4-1|TRBJ2-5|-
TGCGCCAGCAGCCACCCCGGGACACAAAGAGGGGAGACCCAGTACTTC
CASSHPGTQRGETQYF
>-|TRBV6-1|TRBJ2-3|TRBD2
TGTGCCAGCAGGCCGGGACTAGCGGGAGGAGATACGCAGTATTTT
CASRPGLAGGDTQYF
>-|TRBV11-1|TRBJ1-4|-
TGTGCCAGCAGCTTACGGGCAGGACGGGATAATGAAAAACTGTTTTTT
CASSLRAGRDNEKLFF
>-|TRBV7-2|TRBJ2-7|TRBD2
TGTGCCAGCAGCTTAAGCGGGAGCTCTTTCTACGAGCAGTACTTC
CASSLSGSSFYEQYF
>-|TRBV19|TRBJ1-5|-
TGTGCCAGTAGTATTTTGGCAGCGGCCCAGCCCCAGCATTTT
CASSILAAAQPQHF
>-|TRBV7-8|TRBJ1-2|-
TGTGCCAGCAGCTTAGCGCTTGGTGGCTACACCTTC
CASSLALGGYTF
>-|TRBV7-2|TRBJ2-3|-
TGTGCCAGCAGCTTAGGTTTGGCGGGGTTCACAGATACGCAGTATTTT
CASSLGLAGFTDTQYF
>-|TRBV6-6|TRBJ2-4|-
TGTGCCAGCAGGTCACAGGAGATTGGAGCCAAAAACATTCAGTACTTC
CASRSQEIGAKNIQYF
>-|TRBV2|TRBJ1-5|-
TGTGCCACCGGGCCGCAGGCGGGCAATCAGCCCCAGCATTTT
CATGPQAGNQPQHF
>once|TRBV4-1|TRBJ1-1|TRBD1
TGCGCCAGCAGCCCAGGACAGGGGACTTTGAACACTGAAGCTTTCTTT
CASSPGQGTLNTEAFF
>-|TRBV7-8|TRBJ1-1|-
TGTGCCAGCAGCTTAGCTAAGTTGTTATGGGACACCCGAAACACTGAAGCTTTCTTT
CASSLAKLLWDTRNTEAFF
>few|TRBV6-1|TRBJ2-7|TRBD2
TGTGCCAGCAGGCTAGCGGGTACGACCTACGAGCAGTACTTC
CASRLAGTTYEQYF
>-|TRBV5-1|TRBJ2-2|-
TGCGCCAGCAGCTTCAGCGCGGGCGGCGGGGAGCTGTTTTTT
CASSFSAGGGELFF
>-|TRBV7-2|TRBJ2-1|-
TGTGCCAGCGGGCCCAGAGGCTACAATGAGCAGTTCTTC
CASGPRGYNEQFF
>-|TRBV9|TRBJ2-7|-
TGTGCCAGCAGCGTAGGGCTAGCAGTTAGCGAGCAGTACTTC
CASSVGLAVSEQYF
>-|TRBV6-6|TRBJ2-5|-
TGTGCCAGCAGAAGGGGCGAGGAGACCCAGTACTTC
CASRRGEETQYF
>few|TRBV6-5|TRBJ1-2|TRBD1
TGTGCCAGCAGTTACTCAGGGACAGGTTCCTTTGGCGGCTACACCTTC
CASSYSGTGSFGGYTF
>-|TRBV10-2|TRBJ2-6|TRBD1
TGCGCCAGCAGTGAGGACCACGGACAGGGGATGTCTGGGGCCAACGTCCTGACTTTC
CASSEDHGQGMSGANVLTF
>-|TRBV4-3|TRBJ1-2|-
TGCGCCAGCAGCCAAGGCGAAGGGTTCGGCTACACCTTC
CASSQGEGFGYTF
>-|TRBV7-2|TRBJ2-1|TRBD2
TGTGCCAGCAGCTTAAGCGGGAGGGCCTGGAATGAGCAGTTCTTC
CASSLSGRAWNEQFF
>-|TRBV27|TRBJ1-2|-
TGTGCCAGCGCAGGGGTCGGCTATGGCTACACCTTC
CASAGVGYGYTF
>-|TRBV19|TRBJ1-1|-
TGTGCCAGTAGTGACAGAGCGAACACTGAAGCTTTCTTT
CASSDRANTEAFF
>-|TRBV9|TRBJ2-1|-
TGTGCCAGCAGCGTAGGGCTACTCAATGAGCAGTTCTTC
CASSVGLLNEQFF
>-|TRBV9|TRBJ2-7|-
TGTGCCAGCAGCGTAGGGGCAGATAGGCACGAGCAGTACTTC
CASSVGADRHEQYF
>-|TRBV7-3|TRBJ1-1|TRBD1
TGTGCCAGCAGCCCCGGAAGAGGGGGCTACACTGAAGCTTTCTTT
CASSPGRGGYTEAFF
>-|TRBV5-1|TRBJ2-7|-
TGCGCCAGCAGCGAACCACAGGGCGGGCAGTACTTC
CASSEPQGGQYF
>-|TRBV4-2|TRBJ2-5|-
TGTGCCAGCAGCCAAGATCGACGGCAAGAGACCCAGTACTTC
CASSQDRRQETQYF
>-|TRBV6-1|TRBJ1-3|-
TGTGCCAGCAGTCCCTTCGGACAGTCTGGAAACACCATATATTTT
CASSPFGQSGNTIYF
>-|TRBV2|TRBJ2-5|-
TGTGCCAGCAAGGGGGGATACGAGACCCAGTACTTC
CASKGGYETQYF
>-|TRBV7-2|TRBJ2-1|-
TGTGCCAGCAGCTTAGTTGAAGGGGCCTACAATGAGCAGTTCTTC
CASSLVEGAYNEQFF
>-|TRBV10-3|TRBJ1-2|-
TGTGCCATCAGTGAGTCGGGGGGCCTCTATGGCTACACCTTC
CAISESGGLYGYTF